This T cell receptor beta chain was captured in a study of CD8+ T cells in alopecia areata. Whole-study context: Treatment comprised oral tofacitinib, 5 to 10 mg twice daily, in treated patients.

On this clone itself: Its specificity is unknown.

The length of the CDR3 is 18 residues. J gave up 0 bases and V 4 bases, and 5 bases lay outside the gene matches. The V gene's germline CDR1 is MGHRA and CDR2 YSYEKL. Once RNA had been extracted, it was reverse transcribed into cDNA to act as the sequencing template. Here immunoSEQ multiplex PCR was the method, and the copy in TCRdb shows in-frame clones only, minus some. The sample shows 110,000 to 150,000 clones, roughly 64% of them seen only once. Study-wide points: Normal-skin resident alphabeta T cells also appear among scalp sample sequences.

Individuals with alopecia areata gave both lesional scalp punch biopsies and peripheral blood for collection. T lymphocytes (CD4+ and CD8+) were sorted from PBMCs. V is TRBV4-1 and J is TRBJ2-1; 14 bases agree with TRBD2. The sample was CD4+ T cells sorted from blood, taken at week 0. The receptor comes from a human donor with alopecia areata. In DNA, the CDR3 is TGCGCCAGCAGCCCCGGGACTAGCGGGGGTGCCTCCTACAATGAGCAGTTCTTC. Translated: CASSPGTSGGASYNEQFF.